This T cell receptor (beta chain) was identified during a study of CD8 T cells in Susac syndrome. This clonotype was seen more than once but under ten times. CDR1 is DFQATT, CDR2 SNEGSKA, per germline (reference sequence). The CDR3 contains 13 residues. Deletions cut 1 base from V and 3 bases from J, with 10 bases between. Random hexamers were used to reverse transcribe the RNA input (about 0.45 to 1 ug). TCRdb itself ran the immunoSEQ multiplex PCR reads through MiXCR, one entry per CDR3 protein. This table holds about 130,000 distinct CDR3 sequences, approximately 95% found once. The sequenced material came from CD8+ T cells from PBMCs. The V gene is TRBV20-1, the J gene TRBJ2-7; maybe TRBD2 (5 bases). This sequence originates from a human donor with Susac syndrome. Written as DNA, the CDR3 is TGCAGTGCTAGAGGGGGAGAAAGCTACGAGCAGTACTTC. Translated: CSARGGESYEQYF.